The clone carrying this T cell receptor beta chain was seen a handful of times. Its antigen remains unidentified. This record comes from a study of T cells in tuberculosis. Findings of the study overall: The TCR-beta difference was not significant; alpha differences partly reflected length.

Produced via immunoSEQ multiplex PCR; TCRdb's table is partial and in-frame only. Of about 53,000 clones in the sample, about 96% were seen once. Time point here: new active TB diagnosis, blood taken before or within 7 days of starting treatment. The V segment lost 6 bases and the J segment 2 bases; nucleotides outside the gene matches: 5. The length of the CDR3 is 15 residues. The germline V gene has CDR1 SNHLY and CDR2 FYNNEI. This receptor was obtained from an adult with tuberculosis. The sequencing used PBMCs, collected at tuberculosis diagnosis. This rearrangement joins TRBV2 to TRBJ1-3; 9 nucleotides align to TRBD1. Written as DNA, the CDR3 is TGTGCCAGCAGGGACAGGGGTTCGGCTGGAAACACCATATATTTT. It yields the protein CASRDRGSAGNTIYF. The complete variable domain, with remaining parts taken from reference TRBV2 and TRBJ1-3, reads EPEVTQTPSHQVTQMGQEVILRCVPISNHLYFYWYRQILGQKVEFLVSFYNNEISEKSEIFDDQFSVERPDGSNFTLKIRSTKLEDSAMYFCASRDRGSAGNTIYFGEGSWLTVV.